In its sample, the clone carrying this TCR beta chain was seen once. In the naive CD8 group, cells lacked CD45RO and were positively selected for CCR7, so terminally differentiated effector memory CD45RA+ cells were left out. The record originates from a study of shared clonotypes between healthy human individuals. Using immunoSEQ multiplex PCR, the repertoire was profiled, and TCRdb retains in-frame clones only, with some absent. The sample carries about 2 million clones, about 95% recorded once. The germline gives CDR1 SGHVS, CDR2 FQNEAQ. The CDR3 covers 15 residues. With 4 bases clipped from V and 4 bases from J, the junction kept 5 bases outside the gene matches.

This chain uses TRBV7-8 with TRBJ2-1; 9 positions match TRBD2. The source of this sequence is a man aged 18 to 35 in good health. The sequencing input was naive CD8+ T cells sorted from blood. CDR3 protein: CASSSGTSTYNEQFF. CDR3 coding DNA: TGTGCCAGCAGCTCCGGGACTAGCACATACAATGAGCAGTTCTTC.